This T cell receptor (beta chain) emerged from a study of human T cells and chemical hapten exposure (dated by TCRdb to about 2021). Regarding the complete study: For sensitization, 2% DPC in acetone was applied to a 2 cm by 2 cm area of upper inner arm skin. Some 29 alopecia patients provided blood for TCR sequencing at one to four time points (pre-sensitization, 2, 6 and 24 weeks). Peripheral blood TCR repertoire changes were tracked in vivo in alopecia patients during primary and secondary sensitization to the hapten diphenylcyclopropenone (DPC). Patch testing on the upper back used Finn chambers containing 0.01% DPC, with scoring done after 6 days according to International Contact Dermatitis Research Group standards. The mostly female patient cohort included alopecia areata with under or over 50% scalp involvement, alopecia totalis and alopecia universalis. Libraries were pooled for sequencing, and variation in per-sample TCR yields was attributed mainly to small differences in library volumes within the pool. Blood was sampled from patients pre-sensitization (week 0) and at 2, 6 and about 24 weeks after DPC sensitization. Throughout the roughly 24-week study period, patients were also given weekly therapeutic DPC doses on the scalp. The paper's findings and limits, for the study overall: After repeated subsampling, the strength of the expansion versus patch-test correlation and the threshold at which it became significant changed. The number of TCRs above 1 in 1000 frequency did not change with DPC sensitization; there was no evidence of global repertoire structure alterations. Expanded TCRs formed significantly more large CDR3 similarity clusters than pre-sensitization or healthy control sets, consistent with antigen-driven responses. All patients had alopecia, a presumed autoimmune disease, so their immune response might differ from that of healthy individuals. Patch test score correlated positively with the number of PT1 expanded TCRs, reaching significance at thresholds 8, 16 and 32 but not at 4.

To note about this clonotype: The antigen it recognizes is unknown. Base qualities are not recorded, but no much larger clone differs from it by a single base.

In light of the paper, this sample's time point label describes: patch test 2, 6 weeks after DPC sensitization. The treatment or condition label for this specimen denotes: therapeutic diphenylcyclopropenone sensitization with weekly scalp DPC. At each patch-test visit, blood was drawn before the patch test was applied. To be eligible, patients had to be aged 18 to 70, diagnosed with alopecia and judged suitable for DPC therapy, while pregnant patients were excluded. Total RNA was isolated from unfractionated whole blood collected in Tempus Blood RNA tubes. Its CDR3 holds 17 amino acids, cysteine through phenylalanine. Solely the CDR3 DNA is kept, with 51 bases framed from the first base. V lost 6 bases and J lost 7 bases, and the count of bases not matched to a germline gene is 15. The library was generated by RACE. Sequencing was performed on a NextSeq 500. During library preparation, unique molecular identifiers were attached to individual cDNA molecules so that TCRs could be counted quantitatively and reproducibly. For every blood RNA sample, sequencing covered both the TCR alpha and TCR beta chains. Per the source publication's procedure: A median of around 96,000 TCRs per sample was observed, with a range of about 20,000 to 700,000. The Decombinator software suite was used to annotate the V, J and CDR3 of the TCR reads. For PS versus PT1 abundance plots, all samples were subsampled to the same number of TCRs (28,000). TCRs were defined as expanded if absent before sensitization and observed at least eight times at the 2-week time point. TCRdb cleaned the public reads at Q25 with fastp, built clones with MiXCR and kept in-frame beta chains. Identical CDR3 proteins give one entry, which carries the most common genes and DNA. What appears here as the V and J calls and clone size reflects TCRdb's work, not the paper's. Recorded for this sample are just over 40,000 distinct CDR3 sequences; about 3% of them occurred a single time. More than 6.5% of the sample is held by the ten biggest clonotypes.

The source material was whole blood, sampled in connection with sensitization to the hapten diphenylcyclopropenone (DPC). The chain links TRBV12-3 or TRBV12-4 with TRBJ1-4; 9 bases in between match TRBD1. This sequence was found in a man between 35 and 55 years old with alopecia areata. Some clones in this sample may be carry-over from other donors' samples. CDR3 sequence: CASSDRPTGGGGEKLFF. The DNA sequence is given as TGTGCCAGCAGCGATAGGCCCACAGGGGGCGGAGGTGAAAAACTGTTTTTT.